These 17 T cell receptor beta chains were sequenced from one sample in a study of cytomegalovirus exposure and HLA in healthy donors. Primers: 60 Vbeta forward and 13 Jbeta reverse. Here immunoSEQ multiplex PCR was the method, and the copy in TCRdb shows in-frame clones only, minus some. Here the sample spans approximately 190,000 clones, about 70% being singletons. The sequencing sample was made of PBMCs. These receptor sequences come from a man aged 35-49 years in good health and CMV-seropositive.

As concerns this clone: A junction end diverges from the germline sequence, so it may reflect a read error. The chain uses TRBV7-9 and TRBJ2-3; 7 nucleotides line up with TRBD2. CDR1 is SEHNR and CDR2 is FQNEAQ in the germline V gene (reference sequence). The CDR3 sequence is 19 residues long. In DNA, the CDR3 is TGTTCCAGCAGCTTAAGCGTGGGGAGGGCTGGTCCTAGCACAGATACGCAGTATTTT. The encoded protein is CSSSLSVGRAGPSTDTQYF.

The chain is built from TRBV6-5 and TRBJ2-5; TRBD2 might be the D (7 bases). CDR3 length: 15 residues. Trimming pared 7 bases from V and 5 bases from J, leaving 20 bases between. The V gene's germline CDR1 is MNHEY and CDR2 SVGAGI. CDR3 nucleotide sequence: TGTGCCAGCAATCCTCTAGGGGGGGGCGGGGAGACCCAGTACTTC. Its translation: CASNPLGGGGETQYF.

The genes are TRBV7-9 and TRBJ2-7; tentatively, D is TRBD1 (6 bases). Trimming removed 4 bases at V and 4 bases at J, with 17 bases between. The CDR3 is made up of 15 amino acids. CDR1 and CDR2 from the germline V gene are SEHNR and FQNEAQ (reference sequence). Written as DNA, the CDR3 is TGTGCCAGCAGCTCAAGTCTACAGGGTTCTTACGAGCAGTACTTC. Its translation is CASSSSLQGSYEQYF.

This rearrangement joins TRBV28 to TRBJ1-3; D is uncertain. Between the trimmed V and J ends, which lost 6 bases and 4 bases, there was a span of 13 bases. Germline assignment: CDR1 MDHEN and CDR2 SYDVKM. This CDR3 has 14 residues. CDR3 DNA sequence: TGTGCCAGCAGCCGCCCAGTATTAGGAAACACCATATATTTT. This sequence encodes CASSRPVLGNTIYF.

The chain links TRBV5-1 to TRBJ2-3; D is perhaps TRBD1 (6 bases). V was cut by 4 bases and J by 3 bases, with 12 bases left in between. Germline V lookup: CDR1 SGHRS, CDR2 YFSETQ. CDR3 length: 14 amino acids. The CDR3 region is CASSGAGATDTQYF. Written as DNA, the CDR3 is TGCGCCAGCAGCGGGGCAGGGGCGACAGATACGCAGTATTTT.

The V gene is TRBV19, the J gene TRBJ1-2; 8 bases line up with TRBD1. The V gene end was trimmed by 7 bases and the J gene end by 2 bases; junction bases not matched to a gene: 15. This CDR3 is 17 amino acids long. Germline V gives CDR1 LNHDA, CDR2 SQIVND (reference sequence). Here the CDR3 reads CASTKGGTGALNYGYTF. The CDR3 DNA reads TGTGCCAGTACCAAAGGGGGGACAGGAGCCTTAAACTATGGCTACACCTTC.

This clone was counted once. The chain uses TRBV7-2 and TRBJ1-5, with TRBD1 as a possible D gene (6 bases). V was shortened by 1 base and J by 0 bases, with 10 bases between the two germline ends. This CDR3 spans 16 amino acids. Germline lookup yields CDR1 SGHTA and CDR2 FQGNSA. This CDR3 reads CASSLVTGRSNQPQHF. The CDR3 DNA reads TGTGCCAGCAGCTTAGTAACAGGGCGTAGCAATCAGCCCCAGCATTTT.

This clone was found a few times. The chain has TRBV6-6 and TRBJ1-2; a possible D gene is TRBD1 (6 bases). From germline, CDR1 is MNHNY and CDR2 SVGAGI (reference sequence). The V and J ends lost 3 bases and 8 bases respectively, with 19 bases between them. The length of the CDR3 is 15 residues. In DNA form, the CDR3 reads TGTGCCAGCAGTTATCAAGTACAGGGCCTTCGGGGCTACACCTTC. Translated: CASSYQVQGLRGYTF.

The chain couples TRBV15 to TRBJ2-2; 9 bases are shared with TRBD2. With 1 base clipped from V and 6 bases from J, the junction kept 9 bases outside the gene matches. This CDR3 region has 17 residues. Looked up from germline, CDR1 is LNHNV and CDR2 is YYDKDF (reference sequence). The CDR3 DNA is TGTGCCACCAGCAGAGCATGGGAGCGGGGGGCCCCCGGGGAGCTGTTTTTT. This codes for CATSRAWERGAPGELFF.

The chain is built from TRBV9 and TRBJ1-1, with D tentatively TRBD1 (5 bases). Deletions cut 7 bases from V and 0 bases from J, with 10 bases between. From germline, CDR1 is SGDLS and CDR2 YYNGEE. The CDR3 is 13 amino acids. In DNA, the CDR3 is TGTGCCAGCTCGGGCAGGGTGAACACTGAAGCTTTCTTT. Translation gives CASSGRVNTEAFF.

This chain links TRBV5-3 with TRBJ2-7; 10 positions agree with TRBD2. TRBV5-3 falls under the ORF class, with uncertain function. CDR3 length: 16 amino acids. The V gene end was trimmed by 4 bases and the J gene end by 3 bases; junction bases not matched to a gene: 10. The CDR3 loop reads CARSLRERGGGYEQYF. In DNA, the CDR3 is TGTGCCAGAAGCCTGCGGGAGCGGGGGGGCGGCTACGAGCAGTACTTC.

The gene calls are TRBV18 and TRBJ1-2; no firm D call. Germline assignment: CDR1 KGHSH and CDR2 LQKENI. V was trimmed by 6 bases and J by 5 bases, leaving 10 bases between them. The CDR3 totals 12 residues. This CDR3 reads CASSQQTYGYTF. The CDR3 bases are TGTGCCAGCTCCCAACAAACGTATGGCTACACCTTC.

This clone was counted a few times. The chain recombines TRBV29-1 with TRBJ1-1; D not certain. The CDR3 consists of 12 residues. CDR1 and CDR2 (germline): SQVTM, ANQGSEA. Trimming removed 6 bases from V and 8 bases from J, with 16 bases in between. DNA of the CDR3: TGCAGCGTGGGAGACAAAGGGCTAGAAGCTTTCTTT. Translated, it gives CSVGDKGLEAFF.

This chain links TRBV5-1 with TRBJ2-2; D uncertain. This CDR3 comprises 14 residues. CDR1 and CDR2 (germline): SGHRS, YFSETQ. V lost 4 bases, J lost 1 base, and 8 bases lay in between. This CDR3 is CASSIRQNTGELFF. CDR3 sequence (DNA): TGCGCCAGCAGCATAAGACAGAACACCGGGGAGCTGTTTTTT.

This clone was counted a single time. The CDR3 protein is CASRPRQKNTGELFF. As DNA, the CDR3 is TGTGCCAGCAGACCTCGACAGAAGAACACCGGGGAGCTGTTTTTT. The J gene is TRBJ2-2, the V gene TRBV27; perhaps TRBD1 as D (5 bases). Germline assignment: CDR1 MNHEY and CDR2 SMNVEV (reference sequence). Trimming took off 6 bases at V and 1 base at J, with 12 bases between the two ends. The CDR3 sequence is 15 residues long.

This chain joins TRBV2 and TRBJ2-2; D possibly corresponds to TRBD1 (6 bases). CDR1 and CDR2 from the germline V gene are SNHLY and FYNNEI. The CDR3 length is 13 residues. V shed 5 bases and J shed 7 bases, with 11 bases lying between them. In nucleotides, the CDR3 is TGTGCCAGCAGTCCCAGGGGAGTCGGGGAGCTGTTTTTT. Translation gives CASSPRGVGELFF.

The V and J genes are TRBV7-2 and TRBJ1-1; D perhaps matches TRBD1 (6 bases). V was trimmed by 5 bases and J by 4 bases, leaving 14 bases between them. Germline V gives CDR1 SGHTA, CDR2 FQGNSA. The CDR3 totals 14 residues. CDR3 region: CASSIKGEGTEAFF. The CDR3 DNA sequence: TGTGCCAGCAGCATCAAGGGGGAGGGCACTGAAGCTTTCTTT.